The clone carrying this T cell receptor beta chain has ten or more counts. The data were taken from a study of blood T cell repertoires in COVID-19. The CDR3 runs 15 residues. Germline CDR1 reads MNHEY; CDR2 reads SMNVEV (reference sequence). V lost 6 bases to trimming and J lost 7 bases, with 21 bases between them. Only in-frame clones appear in the TCRdb table, and some are missing; sequencing was by immunoSEQ multiplex PCR. Of about 270,000 clones in the sample, 86% were seen once. This sequence joins TRBV27 and TRBJ1-1; the D gene is possibly TRBD1 (5 bases). Sequencing input: peripheral blood. The clonotype originates from a woman between 65 and 79 years old with COVID-19, enrolled during active disease. The DNA of the CDR3 is TGTGCCAGCAGCCTCCTGGGAGGGGATTATGATGAAGCTTTCTTT. Translation gives CASSLLGGDYDEAFF.